This T cell receptor beta chain was found in a study of blood T cell repertoires in COVID-19. Study context: The origin of the acute and convalescent COVID-19 samples was the United States, Italy and Spain. PBMCs, B-cell-depleted T cells, or T cells were the source of the cDNA or gDNA that made up the material.

Authors' analysis steps: Cell counts per sample came from amplifying reference gene primers. The method was immunoSEQ multiplex PCR; TCRdb's version includes in-frame clones alone and lacks a portion of them. V and J calls and clone size come straight from that table; D and trimming were deduced from the DNA. The repertoire consists of approximately 70,000 clones, with around 90% occurring once and the leading ten covering around 6.7%. Germline V gene data show CDR1 as SQVTM and CDR2 as ANQGSEA. This CDR3 region has 15 residues. J gave up 5 bases and V 5 bases, and 11 bases lay outside the gene matches.

The chain employs TRBV29-1 and TRBJ1-4; TRBD1 aligns across 7 bases. The sequencing sample was made of peripheral blood. The source is a man between 45 and 60 years old with active COVID-19. Here the CDR3 DNA reads TGCAGCGTTTTGGACAGGTCGGGGGGGAATGAAAAACTGTTTTTT. Amino acid sequence: CSVLDRSGGNEKLFF.